The rows below give T cell receptor beta chains drawn from one sample of a study of blood T cell repertoires in COVID-19. The data were produced by immunoSEQ multiplex PCR, yet TCRdb's version contains in-frame clones alone and is incomplete. The data hold 35,000 to 45,000 clones, with around nine tenths observed a single time. The material sequenced was peripheral blood. All receptors come from a man aged 60 to 75 with active COVID-19. Both conserved end residues are part of each CDR3. Expanded clones get a size class; other rows say once, few or many, or leave the size out.

abundance	v_gene	CDR3aa
.	TRBV27	CASSLRGSYEQYF
.	TRBV29-1	CSFRQGAREQFF
.	TRBV30	CAWSGNIAYEQYF
.	TRBV6-2/TRBV6-3	CASSRSGTTYTGELFF
.	TRBV18	CASSPRTGGRKVNEQFF
.	TRBV3-1/TRBV3-2	CASSPLVSGETQYF
.	TRBV3-1/TRBV3-2	CASSQGLHTGELFF
once	TRBV5-1	CASSQREGDTQYF
.	TRBV30	CAWGGLADTDTQYF
.	TRBV5-1	CASSPGQGRGQPQHF
.	TRBV11-2	CASTISGSAYEQYF
once	TRBV4-2	CASSPEGGSSPLHF
.	TRBV20-1	CSASGQVQKEQYF
.	TRBV14	CASSHSGWDTEAFF
.	TRBV11-2	CASSPSGRALEQFF
.	TRBV6-1	CASSDNSGNTIYF
.	TRBV3-1/TRBV3-2	CASSPSGEVTDTQYF
.	TRBV29-1	CSVLGDTDTQYF
.	TRBV3-1/TRBV3-2	CASIPSGTGATEAFF
.	TRBV15	CATSREAWDRVYQETQYF
.	TRBV28	CASSTPGQGGYEQYF
.	TRBV9	CASSPSRGTSAIEQFF